A single sample gave rise to the 20 T cell receptor beta chains below, sequenced in a study of T cell clonality in common variable immunodeficiency. Sequencing used immunoSEQ multiplex PCR; TCRdb keeps in-frame clones, though not all of them. The table lists under 45,000 clones, with no singletons. Sample: peripheral blood mononuclear cells. The receptors come from a person aged 18 to 75 in good health.

The table lists this clone with many counts. With the read ending 3 residues before the CDR3 end, the germline J gene is used to fill in that end. V and J are TRBV7-9 and TRBJ2-5; D unclear. CDR1 SEHNR and CDR2 FQNEAQ come from the germline V gene (reference sequence). V gave up 3 bases and J gave up 2 bases, with 10 bases separating them. CDR3 size: 14 residues. This CDR3 is CASSFRRSQETQYF. The CDR3 DNA, read in part, is TGTGCCAGCAGCTTCAGGCGTTCTCAAGAGACC.

This clone was counted between two and nine times. Coverage ceases 3 residues before the CDR3 finishes, and the germline J gene fills in the end. The V and J genes are TRBV18 and TRBJ1-4, with 8 bases matching TRBD1. Germline V gene lookup returns CDR1 KGHSH and CDR2 LQKENI. V lost 5 bases, J lost 7 bases, and 9 bases stayed unmatched. CDR3 length: 15 residues. The CDR3 is CASSVDRGRGEKLFF. Partial CDR3 DNA: TGTGCCAGCTCAGTCGACAGGGGCAGAGGTGAAAAA.

Notes on this clone: The DNA ends 3 residues before the CDR3 does, and the rest of the CDR3 is filled in from the germline J gene. V is TRBV7-8 and J is TRBJ2-2, with 8 bases identical to TRBD1. The germline CDR1 and CDR2 sequences are SGHVS and FQNEAQ. This CDR3 contains 16 residues. Here the CDR3 reads CASLSTGVEYGSPLFF. The sequenced part of the CDR3 DNA is TGTGCCAGCCTTTCGACAGGGGTGGAATACGGTTCACCG.

This clone was observed many times. The read falls 3 residues short of the CDR3 end, and the missing part is taken from the germline J gene. The chain couples TRBV4-1 to TRBJ2-7; 7 bases agree with TRBD2. CDR1 is MGHRA and CDR2 is YSYEKL in the germline V gene. There are 15 residues in the CDR3. J gave up 6 bases and V 1 base, and 9 bases lay outside the gene matches. The CDR3 sequence is CASSQVPSGAFEQYF. CDR3 bases read: TGCGCCAGCAGCCAAGTCCCTAGCGGCGCTTTCGAG.

This clone has ten or more counts. The CDR3 is cut off 3 residues early in the read; its end comes from the germline J gene. The chain uses TRBV5-5 and TRBJ2-7, with TRBD1 as a possible D gene (7 bases). Germline V gene sequence: CDR1 SGHKS, CDR2 YYEKEE (reference sequence). The CDR3 runs to 14 residues. The V end lost 0 bases, the J end lost 5 bases, and 12 bases lay between the germline ends. CDR3 sequence: CASSLGQGGNEQYF. Incomplete CDR3 DNA: TGTGCCAGCAGCTTGGGACAGGGAGGCAACGAG.

This clone was counted at least ten times. With the read ending 3 residues before the CDR3 end, the germline J gene is used to fill in that end. The chain is built from TRBV20-1 and TRBJ2-1, with 9 bases identical to TRBD1. Germline V gene sequence: CDR1 DFQATT, CDR2 SNEGSKA (reference sequence). The CDR3 is 13 amino acids. J gave up 9 bases and V 5 bases, and 8 bases lay outside the gene matches. CDR3 sequence: CSALFRDRVEQFF. The CDR3 bases that were read are TGCAGTGCTTTATTCCGGGACAGGGTTGAG.

There are many counts of this clone. The CDR3 extends 3 residues past the end of the read, so its final part is completed from the germline J gene. The rearrangement links TRBV5-1 to TRBJ2-3; D tentatively fits TRBD1 or TRBD2 (5 bases each). Trimming left V 4 bases short and J 5 bases short, with 14 bases between. The CDR3 totals 14 residues. CDR1 SGHRS and CDR2 YFSETQ come from the germline V gene. Incomplete CDR3 DNA: TGCGCCAGCAGCAGAGGGGAGTCGGTAGATACG. Protein: CASSRGESVDT. The complete CDR3 protein is CASSRGESVDTQYF.

This clone was detected many times. The read halts 3 residues ahead of the CDR3 end, with the missing end drawn from the germline J gene. This sequence joins TRBV20-1 and TRBJ1-1; perhaps TRBD1 as D (6 bases). V was cut by 6 bases and J by 4 bases, with 15 bases left in between. The CDR3 length is 13 residues. Germline CDR1 is DFQATT and CDR2 is SNEGSKA (reference sequence). CDR3 sequence reads: CSASQRGLTEAFF. Incomplete CDR3 DNA: TGCAGTGCCAGCCAGCGGGGGCTCACTGAA.

This clone has at least ten counts. Sequencing ends 3 residues short of the CDR3 end; the germline J gene provides the rest. V usage is TRBV7-8 and J usage is TRBJ2-7; 10 nucleotides agree with TRBD2. The CDR3 runs to 16 residues. V shed 5 bases and J 2 bases; nucleotides not matched to a gene: 9. CDR1 is SGHVS and CDR2 is FQNEAQ in the germline V gene. The covered CDR3 bases are TGTGCCAGCAGCACGACAACTAGCGGGACGACCTACGAG. This sequence encodes CASSTTTSGTTYE. The complete CDR3 protein is CASSTTTSGTTYEQYF. Supplemented by reference TRBV7-8 and TRBJ2-7, the full variable domain reads GAGVSQSPRYKVAKRGQDVALRCDPISGHVSLFWYQQALGQGPEFLTYFQNEAQLDKSGLPSDRFFAERPEGSVSTLKIQRTQQEDSAVYLCASSTTTSGTTYEQYFGPGTRLTVT.

Concerning this clone itself: One base away lies a much larger clone, so this may be a sequencing read error. The read halts 3 residues ahead of the CDR3 end, with the missing end drawn from the germline J gene. J is TRBJ1-4 and V is TRBV19; D gene uncertain. The CDR3 has 15 residues. CDR1 LNHDA and CDR2 SQIVND come from the germline V gene (reference sequence). CDR3: CASSMTRINNSPLFF. The CDR3 bases that were read are TGTGCCAGTAGTATGACCAGGATAAATAATTCACCA.

This clone appeared many times. The observed sequence ends 3 residues before the CDR3 terminus, with the missing tail filled in from the germline J gene. This chain uses TRBV6-1 with TRBJ1-2; tentatively, D is TRBD1 (6 bases). This CDR3 spans 14 amino acids. Trimming removed 4 bases at V and 4 bases at J, with 13 bases between. CDR1 and CDR2 from the germline V gene are MNHNS and SASEGT. Here the CDR3 reads CASSVAGRGYGYTF. CDR3 bases read: TGTGCCAGCAGTGTAGCGGGCAGGGGCTATGGC.

Regarding this clone: The DNA ends 3 residues before the CDR3 does, and the rest of the CDR3 is filled in from the germline J gene. The chain has TRBV19 and TRBJ2-1, with TRBD2 as a possible D gene (6 bases). CDR3 length equals 18 residues. Per the germline V gene, CDR1 is LNHDA and CDR2 is SQIVND (reference sequence). The V gene lost 4 bases and the J gene lost 6 bases, with 25 bases spanning the gap. The CDR3 loop reads CASSTLTSRFIQSNEQFF. CDR3 DNA, as far as it was read: TGTGCCAGTAGTACGTTGACTAGTCGGTTTATACAGAGCAATGAG.

This clone was recorded many times. The CDR3 extends 3 residues past the end of the read, so its final part is completed from the germline J gene. J is TRBJ2-7 and V is TRBV14, with D unresolved. The CDR3 has 12 residues. Trimming removed 5 bases at V and 4 bases at J, with 9 bases between. Germline V gene lookup returns CDR1 SGHDN and CDR2 FVKESK. CDR3 DNA (partial): TGTGCCAGCAGCGGTAGTTGGTACGAG. Its protein is CASSGSWYE. The full CDR3 is CASSGSWYEQYF.

This clone was seen at least ten times. The read ends 3 residues shy of where the CDR3 ends; the end is completed using the germline J gene. The chain recombines TRBV30 with TRBJ1-5; D is uncertain. CDR3 size: 13 residues. With 2 bases removed from V and 5 bases from J, the gap between germline ends came to 10 bases. Germline loops: CDR1 GTSNPN, CDR2 SVGIG (reference sequence). CDR3 DNA (partial): TGTGCCTGGAGTTCAGAAATGTATCAGCCC. This codes for CAWSSEMYQP. The complete CDR3 sequence is CAWSSEMYQPQHF. The whole variable domain, remainder taken from reference TRBV30 and TRBJ1-5, is SQTIHQWPATLVQPVGSPLSLECTVEGTSNPNLYWYRQAAGRGLQLLFYSVGIGQISSEVPQNLSASRPQDRQFILSSKKLLLSDSGFYLCAWSSEMYQPQHFGDGTRLSIL.

This clone came up many times. The read falls 3 residues short of the CDR3 end, and the missing part is taken from the germline J gene. This sequence joins TRBV12-3 or TRBV12-4 and TRBJ2-1; 9 bases match TRBD1. This CDR3 is built from 15 residues. With V trimmed by 4 bases and J by 4 bases, 5 bases remained unmatched. This CDR3 is CASSSQGAPYNEQFF. The sequenced part of the CDR3 DNA is TGTGCCAGCAGTTCACAGGGGGCTCCTTACAATGAG.

CDR3 DNA, as far as it was read: TGTGCCAGTAGTATAGACAGGGGAGGCAATCAGCCC. Translating it yields CASSIDRGGNQP. The CDR3 as a whole reads CASSIDRGGNQPQHF. The chain joins TRBV19 to TRBJ1-5; TRBD1 might be the D (6 bases). The read terminates 3 residues before the CDR3 end, so the remaining end is supplied by the germline J gene. The CDR3 consists of 15 residues. V lost 0 bases and J lost 2, with 8 bases in between. Germline V gene sequence: CDR1 LNHDA, CDR2 SQIVND (reference sequence).

This clone was observed at least ten times. The read is 3 residues too short to cover the CDR3 end, so that end is filled in from the germline J gene. The V call is TRBV7-9, the J call TRBJ1-4; D is unresolved. CDR3 length: 12 amino acids. Germline assignment: CDR1 SEHNR and CDR2 FQNEAQ (reference sequence). V was shortened by 7 bases and J by 7 bases, with 10 bases between the two germline ends. The CDR3 is CASNGESEKLFF. The part of the CDR3 DNA that was read is TGTGCCAGCAACGGGGAGAGTGAAAAA.

This clone was observed many times. The CDR3 is cut off 3 residues early in the read; its end comes from the germline J gene. V is TRBV2 and J is TRBJ2-7; the D gene is possibly TRBD1 (6 bases). Germline V gene data show CDR1 as SNHLY and CDR2 as FYNNEI. V lost 7 bases, J lost 2 bases, and 9 bases lay in between. The CDR3 is made up of 12 amino acids. The CDR3 reads CASTGQPYEQYF. The part of the CDR3 DNA that was read is TGTGCCAGCACCGGACAGCCCTACGAG.

This clone was seen ten or more times. The CDR3 DNA, read in part, is TGTGCCAGCAGCTCCCAGGGTAATACTGGC. Residues: CASSSQGNTG. The complete CDR3 sequence is CASSSQGNTGYTF. The genes are TRBV5-4 and TRBJ1-2; a possible D gene is TRBD1 (5 bases). The read gets to within 3 residues of the CDR3 end, and the germline J gene fills in the rest. The CDR3 extends over 13 amino acids. The V and J ends lost 3 bases and 7 bases respectively, with 13 bases between them. CDR1 and CDR2 (germline): SGHNT, YYREEE (reference sequence).

This clone was counted at least ten times. The read ends 3 residues shy of where the CDR3 ends; the end is completed using the germline J gene. The gene calls are TRBV13 and TRBJ1-2; D ambiguous. There are 14 residues in the CDR3. Germline CDR1 and CDR2: PRHDT and FYEKMQ (reference sequence). Trimming removed 0 bases from V and 1 base from J, with 6 bases in between. The sequenced CDR3 bases are TGTGCCAGCAGCTTAGGCCGCGGTAACTATGGC. It codes for CASSLGRGNYG. The whole CDR3 reads CASSLGRGNYGYTF.